The clone carrying this T cell receptor beta chain came up a few times. Its antigen is undetermined. In TCRdb, the RT-PCR reads were re-called with MiXCR into one record per CDR3 protein. The profile shows 800,000 to 1,000,000 distinct CDR3 sequences, 21% of them singletons. This specimen comes from a study of response to subunit inactivated influenza vaccine. Overall study results and limits: A suggestion made by the authors is that each seasonal influenza vaccination recruits few new T cells.

The source is a man aged 50 or older who received an inactivated influenza vaccine. This sample comprised PBMCs from blood, obtained around 5 days after vaccination.

DNA of the CDR3: TGTGCCAGCAGTTCCCCCTCAGCGGATAGCTCCTACAATGAGCAGTTCTTC. It encodes CASSSPSADSSYNEQFF. This chain connects TRBV28 to TRBJ2-1; TRBD2 is a possible D gene (5 bases). Per germline, CDR1 MDHEN and CDR2 SYDVKM. The CDR3 is 17 amino acids. Deletions cut 4 bases from V and 0 bases from J, with 16 bases between.